Reported below is one T cell receptor (beta chain). V shed 4 bases and J 0 bases; nucleotides not matched to a gene: 3. The CDR3 has 14 residues. Germline V gene data show CDR1 as GTSNPN and CDR2 as SVGIG (reference sequence). The library targeted TCRbeta and was prepared with unique molecular identifiers. TCRdb redid the calling of the PCR reads with MiXCR, one entry per CDR3 protein. The sample holds fewer than 400,000 distinct CDR3 sequences, roughly 20% seen once. The record originates from a study of T-cell reconstitution after alpha-beta-depleted transplantation in children. The chain couples TRBV30 to TRBJ2-1; 7 bases line up with TRBD2. The sample here was PBMCs from the stem cell graft donor, taken from the stem cell graft. The clonotype comes from a human donor who donated a stem cell graft to a child with acute myeloid leukemia. Here the CDR3 reads CAWTLADSYNEQFF. CDR3 coding DNA: TGTGCCTGGACTCTAGCGGACTCCTACAATGAGCAGTTCTTC.